The 12 T cell receptor beta chains below all came from one sample that was sequenced in a study of blood T cell repertoires in COVID-19. Measured with immunoSEQ multiplex PCR; TCRdb has only the in-frame clones, and not every one. There are fewer than 600,000 clones in the sample; approximately 92% occur only once, and roughly 0.84% lies in the top ten. The sequencing sample was made of peripheral blood. The receptors derive from a man aged 18 to 30 with COVID-19, enrolled during active disease.

The chain recombines TRBV19 with TRBJ2-3; D perhaps matches TRBD1 (6 bases). The CDR3 has 18 residues. CDR1 and CDR2 (germline): LNHDA, SQIVND (reference sequence). Trimming stripped 8 bases from V and 2 bases from J, with 26 bases between. CDR3 nucleotides: TGTGCCAGTGGACGCCCCCAACGGGGACACCTACTCACAGATACGCAGTATTTT. It specifies CASGRPQRGHLLTDTQYF.

The chain carries TRBV5-4 and TRBJ2-4; possible D gene TRBD1, 6 bases. The CDR3 sequence is 16 residues long. Trimming stripped 0 bases from V and 3 bases from J, with 13 bases between. Germline lookup yields CDR1 SGHNT and CDR2 YYREEE (reference sequence). CDR3 nucleotides: TGTGCCAGCAGCTTGGCCCAGGGGCTTGGCAAAAACATTCAGTACTTC. This translates into CASSLAQGLGKNIQYF.

The chain's CDR3 is CASSEELAGGGNEQFF. The CDR3 DNA reads as TGTGCCAGCAGTGAAGAACTAGCGGGAGGTGGTAATGAGCAGTTCTTC. The chain joins TRBV2 to TRBJ2-1, with 12 bases identical to TRBD2. Trimming took 1 base from V and 7 from J; bases not matched to a gene: 5. This CDR3 has 16 residues. The germline V gene encodes CDR1 SNHLY and CDR2 FYNNEI.

This clone has a single count. CDR3: CASSLEGGQASEQYF. In DNA form, the CDR3 reads TGCGCCAGCAGCTTGGAGGGGGGGCAAGCATCCGAGCAGTACTTC. V usage is TRBV5-1 and J usage is TRBJ2-7; a weak D match, TRBD2 (7 bases). V shed 0 bases and J shed 6 bases, with 16 bases lying between them. The V gene's germline CDR1 is SGHRS and CDR2 YFSETQ. The CDR3 sequence is 15 residues long.

The chain recombines TRBV12-5 with TRBJ1-2, with D maybe TRBD1 (5 bases). V dropped 2 bases and J dropped 6 bases, with 16 bases sitting between them. This CDR3 is built from 15 residues. Germline V gene lookup returns CDR1 LGHNT and CDR2 FRNRAP. CDR3 in DNA: TGTGCTAGTGGTTTGTACGGGGGACGACCCGATGGCTACACCTTC. Translated, it gives CASGLYGGRPDGYTF.

The genes are TRBV7-9 and TRBJ2-1; no firm D call. The germline gives CDR1 SEHNR, CDR2 FQNEAQ (reference sequence). This CDR3 comprises 13 residues. V shed 6 bases and J shed 7 bases, with 13 bases lying between them. CDR3 protein: CASSGGYRNEQFF. As DNA, the CDR3 is TGTGCCAGCAGTGGCGGATACCGGAATGAGCAGTTCTTC.

This chain uses TRBV24-1 with TRBJ2-3, with a possible D match to TRBD1 (5 bases). The ends were cut back, 2 bases at V and 3 bases at J, with 11 bases in the middle. The CDR3 has 15 residues. CDR1 and CDR2 (germline): KGHDR, SFDVKD. The CDR3 reads CATSDSQDGTDTQYF. The DNA for the CDR3 is TGTGCCACCAGTGATTCACAGGATGGGACAGATACGCAGTATTTT.

As DNA, the CDR3 is TGTGCCATCAGTCCTACAGGGAGCACAGATACGCAGTATTTT. It encodes CAISPTGSTDTQYF. V gene TRBV10-3 combines with J gene TRBJ2-3, with TRBD1 as a possible D gene (6 bases). The CDR3 sequence is 14 residues long. Per germline, CDR1 ENHRY and CDR2 SYGVKD. The germline V and J ends were trimmed by 5 bases and 0 bases, with 9 bases remaining between them.

The chain links TRBV7-2 to TRBJ1-1, with a weak D call TRBD1 (5 bases). The CDR3 consists of 14 residues. In germline, CDR1 is SGHTA, CDR2 FQGNSA. V gave up 1 base and J gave up 11 bases, with 17 bases separating them. CDR3: CASSLVNRPWMAFF. The CDR3, as DNA: TGTGCCAGCAGCTTAGTAAACAGGCCTTGGATGGCTTTCTTT.

The chain has TRBV5-1 and TRBJ2-2; the match to TRBD1 covers 8 bases. The CDR3 has 15 amino acids. Germline V gives CDR1 SGHRS, CDR2 YFSETQ. The V gene end was trimmed by 4 bases and the J gene end by 4 bases; junction bases not matched to a gene: 6. CDR3 loop: CASSPRQGSTGELFF. CDR3 coding DNA: TGCGCCAGCAGCCCCCGACAGGGGTCCACCGGGGAGCTGTTTTTT.

The genes are TRBV6-4 and TRBJ2-1; D might be TRBD2 (6 bases). V lost 7 bases and J 8 bases, leaving 18 bases between the germline ends. CDR3 length: 14 residues. Germline V gene lookup returns CDR1 MRHNA and CDR2 SNTAGT. CDR3 DNA sequence: TGTGCCAGCAAAAGGGGCTCCGGGACTTATGAGCAGTTCTTC. Residues: CASKRGSGTYEQFF.

The gene calls are TRBV12-5 and TRBJ2-1, with D perhaps matching TRBD2 (5 bases). The CDR3 loop spans 13 amino acids. Germline V gives CDR1 LGHNT, CDR2 FRNRAP. Trimming took off 6 bases at V and 12 bases at J, with 18 bases between the two ends. This CDR3 is CASGRFDPAGQFF. The CDR3 nucleotides are TGTGCTAGTGGCCGATTTGACCCGGCGGGGCAGTTCTTC.